This TCR beta chain emerged from a study of human T cells and chemical hapten exposure. Study-wide background: The study patch tested 0.01% DPC on the upper back and read results at 6 days.

About this clonotype: Its cognate antigen is unknown.

Deletions cut 4 bases from V and 4 bases from J, with 11 bases between. Germline values: CDR1 MNHEY, CDR2 SVGAGI. The CDR3 consists of 14 residues. Study-wide points: Donors' alopecia may make their immune response differ from healthy people's. PT1 expanded TCR numbers tracked positively with patch test score.

Time point described: patch test 3, about 24 weeks after DPC sensitization. Treatment meaning: therapeutic diphenylcyclopropenone sensitization with weekly scalp DPC. Unfractionated whole blood was the source from which total RNA was extracted. TCRdb processed the RACE reads anew with MiXCR; each CDR3 protein has one entry. The sample carries about 200,000 distinct CDR3 sequences, more than 20% recorded once. V is TRBV6-5 and J is TRBJ2-1; D is perhaps TRBD2 (6 bases). This clonotype was obtained from a woman in her thirties or forties with alopecia areata. Some clones in this sample may be carry-over from other donors' samples. Sequences were derived from whole blood, sampled in connection with sensitization to the hapten diphenylcyclopropenone (DPC). CDR3 loop: CASSSPGLYNEQFF. CDR3 DNA sequence: TGTGCCAGCAGTTCGCCGGGACTTTACAATGAGCAGTTCTTC.